The clone carrying this T cell receptor (beta chain) was observed a single time. Antigen specificity is unknown. This record comes from a study of cytomegalovirus exposure and HLA in healthy donors. The study's findings and limits: What was likely a sequencing artifact was a cluster of highly shared sequence variants. Immune exposure information comprised only CMV serostatus. According to a later analysis, most TCR beta chains associated with CMV appeared HLA-restricted. It was reported that the classifier diagnosed cytomegalovirus status with high specificity and sensitivity in both the original and validation cohorts.

PCR was performed using 60 Vbeta and 13 Jbeta primers. Using immunoSEQ multiplex PCR, the repertoire was profiled, and TCRdb retains in-frame clones only, with some absent. The sample lists 200,000 to 250,000 clones, just under 85% occurring once. V was pared by 4 bases and J by 11 bases, with 8 bases of the junction left unmatched. Germline lookup yields CDR1 KGHSY and CDR2 FQNENV. The CDR3 runs 13 residues. This clonotype was sampled from a woman aged 40 to 50 in good health and CMV-seronegative. The V call is TRBV16, the J call TRBJ2-1; 7 bases agree with TRBD1. What was sequenced was PBMCs. CDR3 sequence (DNA): TGTGCCAGCAGCCCACATAGACAGGGCCAGCAGTTCTTC. This codes for CASSPHRQGQQFF.